This T cell receptor (beta chain) was captured by sequencing in a study of cytomegalovirus exposure and HLA in healthy donors. 60 Vbeta and 13 Jbeta primers were used in PCR. Produced via immunoSEQ multiplex PCR; TCRdb's table is partial and in-frame only. Among approximately 120,000 clones, roughly 67% were seen once, and the ten largest hold around 8%. To note about this clone: Its antigen is currently unknown.

The study's findings and limits: Later work showed greater clonal expansion in HLA-associated TCR beta chains than in equally common others. The only immune exposure information that was available was CMV serostatus.

The CDR3 is 15 residues long. CDR1 and CDR2 from the germline V gene are SGHTA and FQGNSA. Material: PBMCs. This sequence joins TRBV7-2 and TRBJ2-5, with D perhaps matching TRBD1 (6 bases). The DNA end favors TRBJ2-7, so the J call may be wrong. This sequence was found in a middle-aged man in good health and CMV-seronegative. As DNA, the CDR3 is TGTGCCAGCAGCTTATCCATTGGACAGAGCTACGAGCAGTACTTC. It codes for CASSLSIGQSYEQYF.